This is a list of T cell receptor beta chains from one sample in a study of T cell changes during pregnancy in multiple sclerosis. Produced via immunoSEQ multiplex PCR; TCRdb's table is partial and in-frame only. The repertoire includes about 120,000 clones, approximately 93% of them detected once, and approximately 6.2% sits in the top ten. Sequenced material: peripheral blood, taken before pregnancy. The receptor set was obtained from a female donor with multiple sclerosis, enrolled in a pregnancy study. Both conserved end residues are part of each CDR3. The D gene is left open where the match is weak. Rows give clone size only sometimes, using once, few, many, or a class for an expanded clone.

abundance	v_gene	d_gene	j_gene	CDR3aa	CDR3nt
once	TRBV6-5	TRBD2	TRBJ2-5	CATTLSGGQETQYF	TGTGCCACCACCTTATCGGGGGGACAAGAGACCCAGTACTTC
NA	TRBV28	TRBD1	TRBJ2-3	CASSLRGKQGSSTDTQYF	TGTGCCAGCAGTTTAAGGGGGAAACAGGGGTCTAGCACAGATACGCAGTATTTT
NA	TRBV7-9	TRBD2	TRBJ2-5	CASSLPLTERGGETQYF	TGTGCCAGCAGCTTACCCCTAACGGAGCGGGGGGGAGAGACCCAGTACTTC
NA	TRBV7-9	TRBD2	TRBJ2-3	CASSLERLAGDITDTQYF	TGTGCCAGCAGCTTAGAACGACTAGCGGGGGATATCACAGATACGCAGTATTTT
NA	TRBV6-1	NA	TRBJ2-3	CASSEWVEHHSDTQYF	TGTGCCAGCAGTGAATGGGTGGAGCACCACTCGGATACGCAGTATTTT
NA	TRBV2	TRBD2	TRBJ2-2	CASSGSGRSTGELFF	TGTGCCAGCAGTGGAAGCGGGAGATCCACCGGGGAGCTGTTTTTT
NA	TRBV27	NA	TRBJ1-1	CASSLQGGDTEAFF	TGTGCCAGCAGTTTACAGGGAGGCGACACTGAAGCTTTCTTT
NA	TRBV7-2	TRBD1	TRBJ1-5	CASSLAGQDREPQHF	TGTGCCAGCAGCTTAGCCGGACAGGACAGAGAGCCCCAGCATTTT
NA	TRBV18	NA	TRBJ1-1	CASSPRVDGGAEAFF	TGTGCCAGCTCACCACGGGTGGACGGTGGGGCAGAAGCTTTCTTT
NA	TRBV6-5	NA	TRBJ2-7	CASREDWRSYEQYF	TGTGCCAGCAGGGAGGACTGGCGCTCCTACGAGCAGTACTTC
NA	TRBV10-3	NA	TRBJ1-3	CAIRGVGARGNTIYF	TGTGCCATCCGCGGTGTAGGGGCGCGGGGAAACACCATATATTTT
NA	TRBV19	TRBD1	TRBJ2-3	CASSTQRTGGTTDTQYF	TGTGCCAGTAGTACACAACGTACAGGGGGGACCACAGATACGCAGTATTTT
NA	TRBV28	NA	TRBJ2-3	CASSLTGFTDTQYF	TGTGCCAGCAGTTTGACAGGATTCACAGATACGCAGTATTTT
once	TRBV7-9	NA	TRBJ1-2	CASSPTDGAYGYTF	TGTGCCAGCAGCCCCACAGATGGCGCGTATGGCTACACCTTC
once	TRBV2	TRBD2	TRBJ2-5	CASRASGGKQETQYF	TGTGCCAGCAGGGCTAGCGGGGGGAAACAAGAGACCCAGTACTTC
NA	TRBV30	NA	TRBJ2-5	CAWSTRDFLETQYF	TGTGCCTGGAGCACGCGGGACTTCCTGGAGACCCAGTACTTC
once	TRBV15	NA	TRBJ1-1	CATSSGVGNTEAFF	TGTGCCACCAGCTCCGGGGTAGGGAACACTGAAGCTTTCTTT
NA	TRBV20-1	TRBD1	TRBJ1-1	CRGQGGEAFF	TGCCGGGGACAGGGGGGCGAGGCTTTCTTT
NA	TRBV25-1	NA	TRBJ2-1	CASSEFVQGNEQFF	TGTGCCAGCAGTGAGTTTGTTCAGGGTAATGAGCAGTTCTTC
NA	TRBV19	NA	TRBJ1-4	CASSIQGFGSATNEKLFF	TGTGCCAGTAGTATACAGGGTTTCGGTTCTGCAACTAATGAAAAACTGTTTTTT
NA	TRBV28	TRBD2	TRBJ2-7	CASRSGGSYEQYF	TGTGCCAGCCGGAGCGGGGGGTCCTACGAGCAGTACTTC
NA	TRBV5-1	NA	TRBJ2-2	CASSLDSGLNTGELFF	TGCGCCAGCAGCTTAGACAGTGGCCTGAACACCGGGGAGCTGTTTTTT
NA	TRBV7-2	TRBD2	TRBJ2-7	CASSILAGNYEQYF	TGTGCCAGCAGCATACTAGCGGGAAACTACGAGCAGTACTTC
NA	TRBV18	TRBD1	TRBJ1-4	CASSLDRGNEKLFF	TGTGCCAGCTCTCTCGACAGGGGTAATGAAAAACTGTTTTTT
NA	TRBV11-3	NA	TRBJ2-1	CASSLGGLSYNEQFF	TGTGCCAGCAGCTTAGGGGGGCTCTCCTACAATGAGCAGTTCTTC
NA	TRBV9	TRBD2	TRBJ2-3	CASSPGAGGPSYTDTQYF	TGTGCCAGCAGCCCTGGAGCGGGAGGCCCCTCATACACAGATACGCAGTATTTT
once	TRBV27	TRBD2	TRBJ2-7	CASSLGTSGRGEQYF	TGTGCCAGCAGTCTGGGGACTAGCGGGAGAGGCGAGCAGTACTTC
NA	TRBV19	NA	TRBJ2-3	CASSISQDNTQYF	TGTGCCAGTAGTATAAGCCAGGATAATACGCAGTATTTT
NA	TRBV30	TRBD2	TRBJ2-1	CAWSVPLAGSYNEQFF	TGTGCCTGGAGTGTACCACTAGCGGGATCCTACAATGAGCAGTTCTTC
NA	TRBV29-1	NA	TRBJ2-5	CSVGGGRQETQYF	TGCAGCGTTGGGGGGGGCCGGCAAGAGACCCAGTACTTC
NA	TRBV5-4	TRBD1	TRBJ2-3	CASSRDSRDTQYF	TGTGCCAGCAGCCGGGACAGTAGAGATACGCAGTATTTT
NA	TRBV28	TRBD2	TRBJ2-3	CASSLSSGSTDTQYF	TGTGCCAGCAGTTTATCTAGCGGGAGCACAGATACGCAGTATTTT
NA	TRBV5-1	NA	TRBJ2-3	CASSLLAGAGTDTQYF	TGCGCCAGCAGCTTGCTCGCAGGGGCAGGCACAGATACGCAGTATTTT
NA	TRBV7-9	NA	TRBJ1-1	CASRDRPPEAFF	TGTGCCAGCAGGGACAGACCACCAGAAGCTTTCTTT
NA	TRBV4-1	NA	TRBJ1-3	CASSLNHRDLGNTIYF	TGCGCCAGCAGCTTAAACCACAGGGATTTAGGAAACACCATATATTTT
NA	TRBV30	NA	TRBJ1-2	CAWSAYRGGQGYGYTF	TGTGCCTGGAGCGCCTATCGGGGGGGGCAGGGCTATGGCTACACCTTC
NA	TRBV5-4	TRBD1	TRBJ2-3	CASRTRTGEVGTQYF	TGTGCCAGCAGGACCCGGACAGGAGAAGTGGGTACGCAGTATTTT
NA	TRBV18	TRBD1	TRBJ2-2	CASSPGRGHTGELFF	TGTGCCAGCTCACCGGGCAGGGGGCACACCGGGGAGCTGTTTTTT
once	TRBV29-1	TRBD1	TRBJ2-3	CSFHRTGVPSTDTQYF	TGCAGCTTCCATCGTACAGGGGTCCCGAGCACAGATACGCAGTATTTT
NA	TRBV11-2	NA	TRBJ1-4	CASGTGTNEKLFF	TGTGCCAGCGGCACAGGGACTAATGAAAAACTGTTTTTT
NA	TRBV6-6	NA	TRBJ2-1	CARPAREFF	TGTGCCAGACCGGCGCGGGAGTTCTTC
once	TRBV2	TRBD2	TRBJ2-3	CASSRTSGITDTQYF	TGTGCCAGCAGTCGGACTAGCGGAATCACAGATACGCAGTATTTT
once	TRBV19	TRBD2	TRBJ2-2	CASSIGGKVGELFF	TGTGCCAGTAGTATCGGGGGGAAGGTCGGGGAGCTGTTTTTT
NA	TRBV28	TRBD1	TRBJ1-6	CASSLTGQGFNSPLHF	TGTGCCAGCAGTCTAACGGGACAGGGGTTTAATTCACCCCTCCACTTT
NA	TRBV2	TRBD2	TRBJ2-3	CAGSSGATDTQYF	TGTGCCGGCTCTAGCGGGGCCACAGATACGCAGTATTTT
few	TRBV30	NA	TRBJ1-4	CAWSPLGGGGKLFF	TGTGCCTGGAGTCCCCTCGGGGGGGGCGGAAAACTGTTTTTT
NA	TRBV7-8	TRBD1	TRBJ2-1	CASSEPGQGSYNEQFF	TGTGCCAGCAGCGAGCCGGGACAGGGCTCCTACAATGAGCAGTTCTTC
NA	TRBV9	TRBD1	TRBJ2-1	CASSVVESGQGIYNEQFF	TGTGCCAGCAGCGTAGTTGAATCGGGACAGGGAATTTACAATGAGCAGTTCTTC
few	TRBV13	TRBD1	TRBJ1-1	CASSPPGGPEAFF	TGTGCCAGCAGCCCCCCAGGGGGACCTGAAGCTTTCTTT
NA	TRBV10-3	NA	TRBJ1-2	CAIGQQLNYGYTF	TGTGCCATCGGACAGCAGTTAAACTATGGCTACACCTTC
NA	TRBV6-6	TRBD2	TRBJ2-1	CASSYEAGGPSLLF	TGTGCCAGCAGTTACGAGGCGGGGGGGCCAAGTCTCCTCTTC
NA	TRBV27	TRBD2	TRBJ2-7	CASSASGSYEQYF	TGTGCCAGCTCGGCTAGCGGATCCTACGAGCAGTACTTC
few	TRBV6-5	TRBD1	TRBJ1-1	CASKTTGGNTEAFF	TGTGCCAGCAAAACTACAGGGGGAAACACTGAAGCTTTCTTT
NA	TRBV28	TRBD2	TRBJ2-1	CASNALSGGLYNEQFF	TGTGCCAGCAACGCACTTAGCGGGGGCCTCTACAATGAGCAGTTCTTC
NA	TRBV5-5	TRBD1	TRBJ2-5	CASSWTGSGEETQYF	TGTGCCAGCAGCTGGACAGGGTCAGGGGAAGAGACCCAGTACTTC